This paragraph reports one T cell receptor (beta chain). As yet, its antigen is unknown. The read finishes 3 residues shy of the CDR3 end, and the germline J gene is used to complete it. Germline CDR1 is LNHDA and CDR2 is SQIVND (reference sequence). The CDR3 loop spans 13 amino acids. Losses at the gene ends were 10 bases for V and 5 bases for J; bases not matched to a gene: 9. Unstimulated regulatory T cells (CD4+CD25+CD127-), CD4+CD25- non-regulatory cells, CD4 and CD8 cells were FACS-sorted from thawed PBMCs. This entry comes from a study of Tregs in tolerant kidney transplant recipients. Study overall: Recipients received nonmyeloablative bone marrow transplants from related graft donors, with transient mixed chimerism. Study-level results: In tolerant patients, donor-specific Tregs outgrew total Tregs, suggesting antigen-driven expansion.

Repertoires were generated with immunoSEQ multiplex PCR, while TCRdb's copy carries only in-frame clones and drops some. Reported are more than 30,000 clones; the ten largest clones contain 14%. The specimen comprised CD8+ T cells from blood, sampled before the transplant. The rearrangement uses TRBV19 and TRBJ1-1; 8 nucleotides agree with TRBD1. This clonotype originated in a human donor who received a combined kidney and bone marrow transplant. The sequenced CDR3 bases are TGTGCCACTCTGGACAGGGTAGGAACTGAA. Translated: CATLDRVGTE. The whole CDR3 sequence reads CATLDRVGTEAFF.